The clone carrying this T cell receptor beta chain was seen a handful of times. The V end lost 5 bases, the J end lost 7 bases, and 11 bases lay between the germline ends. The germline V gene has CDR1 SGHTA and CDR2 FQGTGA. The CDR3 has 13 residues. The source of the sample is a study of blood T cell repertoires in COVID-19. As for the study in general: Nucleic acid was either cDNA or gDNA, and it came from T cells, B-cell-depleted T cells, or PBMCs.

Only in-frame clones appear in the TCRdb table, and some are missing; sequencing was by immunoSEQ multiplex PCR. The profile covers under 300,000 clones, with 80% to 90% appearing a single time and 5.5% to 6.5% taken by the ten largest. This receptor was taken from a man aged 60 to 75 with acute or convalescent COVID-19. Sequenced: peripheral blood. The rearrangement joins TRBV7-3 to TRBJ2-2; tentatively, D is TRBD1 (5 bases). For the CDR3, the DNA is TGTGCCAGCAGCGGCAACAGGAACGGGGAGCTGTTTTTT. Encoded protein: CASSGNRNGELFF.